Listed below are T cell receptor beta chains from one sample, sequenced in a study of blood T cell repertoires in COVID-19. This table comes from immunoSEQ multiplex PCR, and its TCRdb copy is limited to in-frame clones, with some not included. The top ten hold 20% to 30% of the sample, which has tens of thousands of clones, approximately 80% seen once. What was sequenced was peripheral blood. The receptors shown here come from a man aged 60 to 75 with acute or convalescent COVID-19. The CDR3 runs from the conserved cysteine through the conserved F or W. D genes are given only for firm matches. Clone sizes are given selectively: once, few, many, or a class where the clone is expanded.

NA TRBJ2-6 TRBV5-5 NA CASSLVDSNVLTF TGTGCCAGCAGCTTGGTGGACTCAAACGTCCTGACTTTC
NA TRBJ2-2 TRBV3-1/TRBV3-2 NA CASSRLPGNTGELFF TGTGCCAGCAGCCGCCTCCCGGGAAACACCGGGGAGCTGTTTTTT
NA TRBJ2-6 TRBV2 NA CASSVRGANVLTF TGTGCCAGCAGTGTCAGAGGGGCCAACGTCCTGACTTTC
TRBD2 TRBJ2-7 TRBV5-1 NA CASSAGLAGYGEQYF TGCGCCAGCAGCGCGGGACTAGCGGGTTACGGGGAGCAGTACTTC
TRBD1 TRBJ1-2 TRBV28 once CASSLGAGGGRLGGYTF TGTGCCAGCAGTTTGGGGGCAGGGGGCGGACGTTTGGGTGGCTACACCTTC
NA TRBJ1-4 TRBV5-1 NA CASSKGLVEEKLFF TGCGCCAGCAGCAAAGGACTAGTGGAAGAAAAACTGTTTTTT
NA TRBJ2-7 TRBV28 NA CASSFPPGYEQYF TGTGCCAGCAGTTTTCCCCCGGGCTACGAGCAGTACTTC
NA TRBJ1-6 TRBV18 once CVSSPGALPLHF TGTGTCAGCTCACCGGGGGCCCTACCCCTCCACTTT
TRBD1 TRBJ1-4 TRBV15 NA CATSRDRGNEKLFF TGTGCCACCAGCAGGGACAGGGGGAATGAAAAACTGTTTTTT
NA TRBJ1-6 TRBV3-1/TRBV3-2 NA CASTLQGTGSPLHF TGTGCCAGCACCCTACAGGGAACGGGCTCACCCCTCCACTTT
TRBD1 TRBJ2-1 TRBV11-1 NA CASSAGQGAYNEQFF TGTGCCAGCAGCGCGGGACAGGGGGCCTACAATGAGCAGTTCTTC
NA TRBJ1-1 TRBV5-1 NA CASSLVPGGLTEAFF TGCGCCAGCAGCTTGGTACCCGGGGGTCTGACTGAAGCTTTCTTT
TRBD1 TRBJ2-2 TRBV19 NA CASSILQGGTGELFF TGTGCCAGTAGTATTCTACAGGGGGGCACCGGGGAGCTGTTTTTT
NA TRBJ2-7 TRBV6-5 NA CASSYSMAGLNEQYF TGTGCCAGCAGTTACTCGATGGCAGGTTTGAACGAGCAGTACTTC
TRBD1 TRBJ1-4 TRBV3-1/TRBV3-2 NA CASSKRQGGNEKLFF TGTGCCAGCAGCAAACGACAGGGAGGTAATGAAAAACTGTTTTTT
NA TRBJ1-2 TRBV5-1 NA CASSLERSNYGYTF TGCGCCAGCAGCTTGGAGCGCAGCAACTATGGCTACACCTTC
NA TRBJ1-1 TRBV5-1 NA CASRWGEFNTEAFF TGCGCCAGCAGGTGGGGGGAGTTTAACACTGAAGCTTTCTTT
NA TRBJ2-7 TRBV19 NA CASSIGGVQPYEQYF TGTGCCAGTAGTATCGGGGGTGTGCAACCCTACGAGCAGTACTTC
NA TRBJ2-1 TRBV9 NA CASSVDTFGYEQFF TGTGCCAGCAGCGTAGACACCTTCGGGTATGAGCAGTTCTTC
NA TRBJ1-5 TRBV28 NA CASSRAGNLQPQHF TGTGCCAGCAGTAGGGCAGGGAATCTGCAGCCCCAGCATTTT
NA TRBJ1-1 TRBV18 NA CASSLWLSAGTEAFF TGTGCCAGCTCCCTTTGGCTGTCAGCGGGCACTGAAGCTTTCTTT
TRBD2 TRBJ2-3 TRBV29-1 once CSVEGQRGSTDTQYF TGCAGCGTTGAAGGACAGCGGGGGAGCACAGATACGCAGTATTTT
NA TRBJ2-2 TRBV28 NA CASSLFRGTTGELFF TGTGCCAGCAGTTTATTTAGGGGGACCACCGGGGAGCTGTTTTTT
NA TRBJ1-3 TRBV7-2 once CASSAPEYTIYF TGTGCCAGCAGCGCCCCCGAGTACACCATATATTTT
NA TRBJ1-6 TRBV3-1/TRBV3-2 NA CATGVYNSPLHF TGTGCCACCGGTGTTTATAATTCACCCCTCCACTTT
TRBD1 TRBJ2-1 TRBV6-4 few CASRHGQGEQFF TGTGCCAGCAGACACGGACAGGGAGAGCAGTTCTTC
NA TRBJ1-5 TRBV9 NA CASSVGPGNSNQPQHF TGTGCCAGCAGCGTAGGTCCAGGAAATAGCAATCAGCCCCAGCATTTT
NA TRBJ1-5 TRBV3-1/TRBV3-2 few CASSQDSQNQPQHF TGTGCCAGCAGCCAAGATAGCCAGAATCAGCCCCAGCATTTT
NA TRBJ1-5 TRBV28 NA CASSKFRERPQHF TGTGCCAGCAGCAAATTCAGGGAACGGCCCCAGCATTTT
NA TRBJ1-4 TRBV5-1 NA CASSLGVGEKLFF TGCGCCAGCAGCTTGGGTGTCGGGGAAAAACTGTTTTTT
NA TRBJ1-6 TRBV6-5 NA CASGREDSRNSPLHF TGTGCCAGCGGAAGGGAGGATTCACGGAATTCACCCCTCCACTTT
NA TRBJ1-2 TRBV5-6 NA CASSLDNPRFVSPGYTF TGTGCCAGCAGCTTGGACAACCCCAGGTTTGTTTCGCCTGGCTACACCTTC
TRBD1 TRBJ1-2 TRBV18 medium-sized CASSPGQGLYGYTF TGTGCCAGCTCCCCGGGACAGGGGCTTTATGGCTACACCTTC
NA TRBJ1-3 TRBV2 few CASSEEMGLGNTIYF TGTGCCAGCAGTGAAGAGATGGGGCTTGGAAACACCATATATTTT
NA TRBJ1-5 TRBV28 NA CASSPIPWTGNQPQHF TGTGCCAGCAGCCCTATCCCGTGGACAGGCAATCAGCCCCAGCATTTT
TRBD1 TRBJ1-2 TRBV7-8 NA CASSTSSRTGIEYGYTF TGTGCCAGCAGCACTAGTAGCAGGACAGGGATTGAATATGGCTACACCTTC
TRBD1 TRBJ2-7 TRBV5-5 NA CASNRQGFIYEQYF TGTGCCAGCAACAGACAGGGGTTCATCTACGAGCAGTACTTC
NA TRBJ2-3 TRBV7-3 NA CASSLGAWGTDTQYF TGTGCCAGCAGCTTGGGGGCCTGGGGCACAGATACGCAGTATTTT
TRBD1 TRBJ2-1 TRBV10-3 NA CAISSTGQGNEQFF TGTGCCATCAGCTCCACCGGACAGGGCAATGAGCAGTTCTTC
NA TRBJ2-7 TRBV6-1 NA CASSDTTTKQYF TGTGCCAGCAGTGATACAACTACAAAGCAGTACTTC
NA TRBJ1-2 TRBV11-1 NA CASSSSGYRIDGYTF TGTGCCAGCAGCTCCAGCGGGTACAGGATAGATGGCTACACCTTC
NA TRBJ2-2 TRBV28 NA CASSFPPGVTFANTGELFF TGTGCCAGCAGTTTCCCCCCCGGAGTCACCTTCGCGAACACCGGGGAGCTGTTTTTT
NA TRBJ1-4 TRBV19 NA CASSIQTTNEKLFF TGTGCCAGTAGTATCCAGACAACTAATGAAAAACTGTTTTTT
TRBD1 TRBJ2-7 TRBV4-1 NA CASSRGQGTYEQYF TGCGCCAGCAGCCGGGGACAGGGAACATACGAGCAGTACTTC
NA TRBJ2-3 TRBV2 NA CASSNQGLGGDTQYF TGTGCCAGCAGTAACCAGGGGCTGGGTGGGGATACGCAGTATTTT
NA TRBJ2-1 TRBV11-2 once CASSLALGAYEQFF TGTGCCAGCAGCTTAGCGCTGGGGGCGTATGAGCAGTTCTTC
TRBD2 TRBJ2-3 TRBV4-3 NA CASSRGLAANTDTQYF TGCGCCAGCAGCCGGGGACTAGCGGCAAACACAGATACGCAGTATTTT
TRBD1 TRBJ1-6 TRBV28 NA CASSLKTSGQGSSYNSPLHF TGTGCCAGCAGTTTAAAGACGTCTGGACAGGGGAGCTCCTATAATTCACCCCTCCACTTT
NA TRBJ2-3 TRBV29-1 NA CSTRTENTDTQYF TGCAGCACGCGCACTGAAAACACAGATACGCAGTATTTT
NA TRBJ2-6 TRBV14 once CASSLGASGANVLTF TGTGCCAGCAGCCTGGGGGCATCTGGGGCCAACGTCCTGACTTTC
TRBD1 TRBJ1-6 TRBV19 few CASSSWTGSTGYNSPLHF TGTGCCAGTAGTAGCTGGACAGGGAGCACGGGCTATAATTCACCCCTCCACTTT
TRBD2 TRBJ2-3 TRBV13 NA CASAGGSTDTQYF TGTGCTTCGGCCGGGGGGAGCACAGATACGCAGTATTTT
NA TRBJ1-1 TRBV5-4 NA CASSLGGGVDTEAFF TGTGCCAGCAGCTTGGGAGGGGGAGTTGACACTGAAGCTTTCTTT
TRBD1 TRBJ2-3 TRBV29-1 NA CSVDRGMTDTQYF TGCAGCGTAGACAGGGGAATGACAGATACGCAGTATTTT